These 9 T cell receptor beta chains came from one sample sequenced in a study of blood T cell dynamics during melanoma immunotherapy. Findings and caveats of the study: Cell-free DNA CDR3 sequences most resembled the immune-effector CD8+ subset, which was also most clonal.

Their cognate antigens are unknown. Clones were read by immunoSEQ multiplex PCR, and TCRdb kept only the in-frame ones, dropping some. This table has about 550 clones, around 78% appearing once. The time point here: pre-treatment baseline. Memory T cells counted as immune-effector cells when CD3+ CD4- CD8+ CD45RA- CD45RO-high CD27- CCR7-. The input for sequencing was CD8+ T cells from blood, taken from a patient treated with checkpoint blockade. These receptors all stem from a human donor with melanoma.

The V and J genes are TRBV7-8 and TRBJ2-3; no firm D call. Germline V lookup: CDR1 SGHVS, CDR2 FQNEAQ. The CDR3 is 14 residues long. V lost 1 base, J lost 3 bases, and 8 bases lay in between. CDR3 bases: TGTGCCAGCAGCTTAGAGCCCGGGACAGATACGCAGTATTTT. It specifies CASSLEPGTDTQYF. The whole variable domain, remainder taken from reference TRBV7-8 and TRBJ2-3, is GAGVSQSPRYKVAKRGQDVALRCDPISGHVSLFWYQQALGQGPEFLTYFQNEAQLDKSGLPSDRFFAERPEGSVSTLKIQRTQQEDSAVYLCASSLEPGTDTQYFGPGTRLTVL.

The chain links TRBV7-9 to TRBJ2-6; D not certain. The germline V gene has CDR1 SEHNR and CDR2 FQNEAQ (reference sequence). V lost 5 bases to trimming and J lost 0 bases, with 11 bases between them. CDR3 length equals 16 residues. The DNA for the CDR3 is TGTGCCAGCAGCCAACACAGAAACTCTGGGGCCAACGTCCTGACTTTC. Translating it yields CASSQHRNSGANVLTF.

The rearrangement links TRBV5-5 to TRBJ1-1; D might be TRBD1 (6 bases). The germline gives CDR1 SGHKS, CDR2 YYEKEE (reference sequence). CDR3 size: 14 residues. V dropped 3 bases and J dropped 2 bases, with 11 bases sitting between them. The CDR3 is CASSYSTGNTEAFF. For the CDR3, the DNA is TGTGCCAGCAGCTACTCGACAGGAAACACTGAAGCTTTCTTT.

In its sample, this clone ranks as hyperexpanded. The gene calls are TRBV6-1 and TRBJ2-7; D possibly corresponds to TRBD2 (5 bases). CDR1 is MNHNS and CDR2 is SASEGT in the germline V gene. V was cut by 8 bases and J by 6 bases, with 5 bases left in between. CDR3 size: 9 residues. The CDR3: CASGSEQYF. The CDR3 bases are TGTGCCAGCGGGAGCGAGCAGTACTTC.

The gene calls are TRBV9 and TRBJ1-4; 7 bases line up with TRBD1. The CDR3 covers 15 residues. The germline CDR1 and CDR2 sequences are SGDLS and YYNGEE. The ends lost 0 bases at V and 8 bases at J; junction bases unmatched: 7. The CDR3 DNA reads as TGTGCCAGCAGCGTAGGGTCAGGGGGAGGCGAAAAACTGTTTTTT. Residues: CASSVGSGGGEKLFF.

In this sample, this clone turned up a few times. The rearrangement links TRBV9 to TRBJ2-7; tentative D call: TRBD1 (6 bases). The CDR3 covers 15 residues. Trimming took 3 bases from V and 1 from J, leaving 14 bases between them. From germline, CDR1 is SGDLS and CDR2 YYNGEE. CDR3: CASSAGLTGSYEQYF. CDR3 in DNA: TGTGCCAGCAGCGCAGGACTGACAGGATCCTACGAGCAGTACTTC.

This chain joins TRBV7-2 and TRBJ1-6; the D gene is possibly TRBD1 (5 bases). The CDR3 is 18 residues long. The germline V gene encodes CDR1 SGHTA and CDR2 FQGNSA. V was pared by 5 bases and J by 8 bases, with 25 bases between. CDR3: CASSPRGLSGGIDSPLHF. Written as DNA, the CDR3 is TGTGCCAGCAGCCCCCGGGGCCTCTCAGGCGGGATAGATTCACCCCTCCACTTT.

The chain combines TRBV4-1 with TRBJ1-2; weak D call: TRBD1 (6 bases). The CDR3 has 14 residues. Trimming took 4 bases from V and 8 from J, leaving 17 bases between them. Germline V gene lookup returns CDR1 MGHRA and CDR2 YSYEKL. The CDR3 loop is CASSLDRLTGGYTF. CDR3 nucleotides: TGCGCCAGCAGCCTCGACAGGCTAACGGGGGGCTACACCTTC.

This clone was picked up a small number of times. The chain is built from TRBV2 and TRBJ2-1; D not certain. Trimming removed 7 bases from V and 7 bases from J, with 8 bases in between. Per the germline V gene, CDR1 is SNHLY and CDR2 is FYNNEI. The CDR3 is 11 amino acids. Here the CDR3 reads CASTSNNEQFF. The CDR3 DNA follows: TGTGCCAGCACTTCCAATAATGAGCAGTTCTTC.